This T cell receptor beta chain was sequenced during a study of blood T cell repertoires in COVID-19. Method: immunoSEQ multiplex PCR; TCRdb's copy keeps in-frame clones and lacks some. In the table there are just over 300,000 clones, 70% to 90% of which are singletons. Sequences were obtained from PBMCs or T cells enriched from blood (not recorded which). The clonotype comes from a man in his thirties or forties who had recovered from COVID-19.

The CDR3 DNA reads TGTGCCAGCAGCTTAACAGTCAGGGGAAACACTGAAGCTTTCTTT. Encoded protein: CASSLTVRGNTEAFF. The rearrangement links TRBV7-3 to TRBJ1-1; D might be TRBD1 (6 bases). The germline gives CDR1 SGHTA, CDR2 FQGTGA. This CDR3 is 15 amino acids long. V gave up 0 bases and J gave up 2 bases, with 10 bases separating them. Supplemented by reference TRBV7-3 and TRBJ1-1, the full variable domain reads GAGVSQTPSNKVTEKGKYVELRCDPISGHTALYWYRQSLGQGPEFLIYFQGTGAADDSGLPNDRFFAVRPEGSVSTLKIQRTERGDSAVYLCASSLTVRGNTEAFFGQGTRLTVV.